The 20 T cell receptor beta chains below come from one sample, sequenced in a study of cytomegalovirus exposure and HLA in healthy donors. The study ran its PCR with 60 Vbeta and 13 Jbeta primers. The table came from immunoSEQ multiplex PCR; TCRdb's copy has only in-frame clones and leaves some out. The table has about 250,000 clones, roughly 78% seen once. Sequencing was performed on PBMCs. All receptors derive from a boy younger than 18 in good health and CMV-seronegative.

CDR3 nucleotides: TGTGCCAGCCGACGTGGGGGGGTAGAGACAGATACGCAGTATTTT. Its protein product is CASRRGGVETDTQYF. The V gene is TRBV6-5, the J gene TRBJ2-3, with 7 positions matching TRBD2. Germline CDR1 reads MNHEY; CDR2 reads SVGAGI. V lost 8 bases, J lost 3 bases, and 11 bases stayed unmatched. This CDR3 is 15 amino acids long.

The gene calls are TRBV5-1 and TRBJ1-2, with 12 bases fitting TRBD1. The germline V gene has CDR1 SGHRS and CDR2 YFSETQ. The CDR3 runs to 15 residues. Losses at the gene ends were 0 bases for V and 4 bases for J; bases not matched to a gene: 1. The CDR3 reads CASSLEGQGAYGYTF. In DNA form, the CDR3 reads TGCGCCAGCAGCTTGGAGGGACAGGGGGCCTATGGCTACACCTTC.

CDR3 coding DNA: TGTGCCAGCAGCCCGAACCGGGAGGGGCTGCACAATCAGCCCCAGCATTTT. As protein: CASSPNREGLHNQPQHF. The gene calls are TRBV5-5 and TRBJ1-5; D is perhaps TRBD1 (5 bases). Germline assignment: CDR1 SGHKS and CDR2 YYEKEE (reference sequence). CDR3 length: 17 amino acids. Trimming removed 4 bases from V and 3 bases from J, with 20 bases in between.

The CDR3 bases are TGTGCCAGCAGTTCTTGGACAGGGAGAAACTCTGGGGCCAACGTCCTGACTTTC. Translation gives CASSSWTGRNSGANVLTF. This chain uses TRBV27 with TRBJ2-6; 8 bases map to TRBD1. J gave up 0 bases and V 4 bases, and 8 bases lay outside the gene matches. The CDR3 spans 18 residues. The germline V gene has CDR1 MNHEY and CDR2 SMNVEV (reference sequence). The full variable domain, completed using reference TRBV27 and TRBJ2-6, is EAQVTQNPRYLITVTGKKLTVTCSQNMNHEYMSWYRQDPGLGLRQIYYSMNVEVTDKGDVPEGYKVSRKEKRNFPLILESPSPNQTSLYFCASSSWTGRNSGANVLTFGAGSRLTVL.

This clone showed up just once. The chain carries TRBV6-5 and TRBJ1-1; no firm D call. Trimming took off 9 bases at V and 6 bases at J, with 11 bases between the two ends. This CDR3 has 11 residues. Germline CDR1 and CDR2: MNHEY and SVGAGI. CDR3 sequence: CARLMNPEAFF. Here the CDR3 DNA reads TGTGCCAGACTCATGAATCCTGAAGCTTTCTTT.

This clone was counted a few times. V usage is TRBV5-5 and J usage is TRBJ2-7; 10 bases map to TRBD2. The germline V gene encodes CDR1 SGHKS and CDR2 YYEKEE (reference sequence). The CDR3 runs to 15 residues. J was trimmed by 4 bases and V by 4 bases; bases with no gene match: 8. The CDR3 DNA is TGTGCCAGCAGCCCAGCGGGGGGGCGGGGGTACGAGCAGTACTTC. This gives the protein CASSPAGGRGYEQYF.

The chain uses TRBV7-3 and TRBJ2-5, with D tentatively TRBD1 (6 bases). Germline CDR1 SGHTA, CDR2 FQGTGA. This CDR3 contains 16 residues. With 5 bases removed from V and 2 bases from J, the gap between germline ends came to 18 bases. CDR3 loop: CASSGAYGTLQETQYF. CDR3 nucleotide sequence: TGTGCCAGCAGCGGGGCCTACGGGACACTTCAAGAGACCCAGTACTTC.

The J gene is TRBJ2-5, the V gene TRBV5-6; 8 bases fit TRBD1. V shed 5 bases and J 4 bases; nucleotides not matched to a gene: 7. This CDR3 region has 14 residues. Germline CDR1 SGHDT, CDR2 YYEEEE. DNA of the CDR3: TGTGCCAGCAGAATGACAGGGGAAGGAGAGACCCAGTACTTC. Amino acid sequence: CASRMTGEGETQYF.

The V and J genes are TRBV7-2 and TRBJ2-1, with TRBD2 matching over 8 bases. The CDR3 consists of 16 residues. CDR1 is SGHTA and CDR2 is FQGNSA in the germline V gene. V shed 4 bases, J shed 5 bases, and the junction held 10 bases outside the gene matches. CDR3 DNA: TGTGCCAGCAGCTCCTTCATAGCGGGAAGAGACAATGAGCAGTTCTTC. Protein product: CASSSFIAGRDNEQFF.

The chain joins TRBV4-1 to TRBJ2-1; D gene uncertain. V was cut by 2 bases and J by 2 bases, with 13 bases left in between. This CDR3 has 16 amino acids. Per germline, CDR1 MGHRA and CDR2 YSYEKL. This CDR3 is CASSQRFQRAYNEQFF. DNA of the CDR3: TGCGCCAGCAGCCAAAGATTCCAACGGGCCTACAATGAGCAGTTCTTC.

The chain recombines TRBV7-9 with TRBJ1-1, with D possibly matching TRBD1 (5 bases). The CDR3 sequence is 14 residues long. Germline values: CDR1 SEHNR, CDR2 FQNEAQ (reference sequence). Trimming removed 11 bases from V and 3 bases from J, with 19 bases in between. The CDR3, as DNA: TGTGCCCTAAAAAGGGGTTTAACCGACACTGAAGCTTTCTTT. Translated, it gives CALKRGLTDTEAFF.

This clone was seen a handful of times. The CDR3 here is CASSLGDRAIYGYTF. CDR3 DNA: TGCGCCAGCAGCTTGGGGGACAGGGCGATCTATGGCTACACCTTC. The chain is built from TRBV5-1 and TRBJ1-2, with 9 bases lining up with TRBD1. Germline loops: CDR1 SGHRS, CDR2 YFSETQ. With V trimmed by 0 bases and J by 4 bases, 4 bases remained unmatched. The CDR3 has 15 residues.

V gene TRBV9 combines with J gene TRBJ2-2, with 9 nucleotides matching TRBD1. The germline gives CDR1 SGDLS, CDR2 YYNGEE. The CDR3 has 19 amino acids. Trimming cost V 2 bases and J 9 bases; bases outside gene matches: 20. The CDR3 spells CASSVSSHPGQGRVRELFF. In nucleotides, the CDR3 is TGTGCCAGCAGCGTTTCCTCACATCCGGGACAGGGCCGAGTGAGGGAGCTGTTTTTT. Together with reference TRBV9 and TRBJ2-2, the CDR3 gives the full variable domain: DSGVTQTPKHLITATGQRVTLRCSPRSGDLSVYWYQQSLDQGLQFLIQYYNGEERAKGNILERFSAQQFPDLHSELNLSSLELGDSALYFCASSVSSHPGQGRVRELFFGEGSRLTVL.

The rearrangement joins TRBV5-4 to TRBJ1-3; perhaps TRBD1 as D (5 bases). The V and J ends lost 0 bases and 0 bases respectively, with 13 bases between them. The V gene's germline CDR1 is SGHNT and CDR2 YYREEE (reference sequence). The CDR3 length is 17 residues. CDR3 region: CASSLGGDSYSGNTIYF. In nucleotides, the CDR3 is TGTGCCAGCAGCTTGGGGGGGGACTCTTACTCTGGAAACACCATATATTTT.

The chain uses TRBV4-1 and TRBJ2-3; the D gene is possibly TRBD2 (6 bases). This CDR3 spans 14 amino acids. The germline gives CDR1 MGHRA, CDR2 YSYEKL. Trimming cost V 4 bases and J 0 bases, with 8 bases left between them. DNA for the CDR3: TGCGCCAGCAGCCTAGCGGAAAGCACAGATACGCAGTATTTT. It codes for CASSLAESTDTQYF.

The chain links TRBV9 to TRBJ1-3, with a possible D match to TRBD1 (5 bases). With 4 bases removed from V and 0 bases from J, the gap between germline ends came to 11 bases. Germline V gene data show CDR1 as SGDLS and CDR2 as YYNGEE. The CDR3 has 15 amino acids. CDR3 amino acids: CASSRTGGSGNTIYF. CDR3 coding DNA: TGTGCCAGCAGCCGTACCGGGGGCTCTGGAAACACCATATATTTT.

The chain links TRBV28 to TRBJ1-2, with TRBD1 as a possible D gene (6 bases). V dropped 10 bases and J dropped 4 bases, with 19 bases sitting between them. This CDR3 spans 14 amino acids. Germline CDR1 reads MDHEN; CDR2 reads SYDVKM. The CDR3 DNA sequence: TGTGCCACCGCCTGGGGGGGGCAGGTCTATGGCTACACCTTC. Residues: CATAWGGQVYGYTF.

The chain recombines TRBV9 with TRBJ2-7; tentatively, D is TRBD1 (6 bases). In germline, CDR1 is SGDLS, CDR2 YYNGEE. The CDR3 is 14 amino acids. Trimming left V 3 bases short and J 7 bases short, with 17 bases between. CDR3 sequence reads: CASSGIQGMFEQYF. The CDR3 bases are TGTGCCAGCAGCGGAATACAGGGAATGTTTGAGCAGTACTTC.

The V and J genes are TRBV10-3 and TRBJ2-1, with D possibly TRBD2 on 6 matching bases. In germline, CDR1 is ENHRY, CDR2 SYGVKD. The CDR3 contains 16 residues. Between the trimmed V and J ends, which lost 4 bases and 6 bases, there was a span of 19 bases. The CDR3 protein is CAISGVRRAGGNEQFF. DNA for the CDR3: TGTGCCATCAGTGGAGTTAGGAGGGCCGGCGGCAATGAGCAGTTCTTC.

This rearrangement joins TRBV27 to TRBJ2-3; TRBD2 matches at 14 bases. This CDR3 has 20 amino acids. The V and J ends lost 5 bases and 6 bases, in that order; junction bases with no gene match: 19. Germline assignment: CDR1 MNHEY and CDR2 SMNVEV (reference sequence). CDR3 in DNA: TGTGCCAGCAGTCCTTCTTTTTTGTATGGGACTAGCGGGAGATTGGATACGCAGTATTTT. Its protein product is CASSPSFLYGTSGRLDTQYF.